This T cell receptor (beta chain) was recorded in a study of blood T cell repertoires in COVID-19. Per the original data handling: For nucleated cells, counts were estimated from reference gene primer amplification. TCRdb keeps only in-frame clones here, not all; method: immunoSEQ multiplex PCR. V and J calls plus clone size are reproduced from that table; the DNA served to infer D and trimming. The table shows under 350,000 clones, with around nine tenths occurring only once. In this sample, this clone turned up once. V trimming: 5 bases; J trimming: 1 base; junction bases outside the gene matches: 0. The length of the CDR3 is 15 residues. CDR1 and CDR2 from the germline V gene are SEHNR and FQNEAQ (reference sequence). Participant age was roughly 18 to 100 years, and participants resided in 24 US areas. Among Cohort 3 donors, those recovered had two negative PCRs, clearance, or symptom resolution.

The material sequenced was PBMCs or T cells enriched from blood (not recorded which). The V call is TRBV7-9, the J call TRBJ2-2; the match to TRBD2 covers 11 bases. This receptor was identified in an older woman who had recovered from COVID-19. The CDR3 DNA is TGTGCCAGCAGCGGGACTAGCGGGAACACCGGGGAGCTGTTTTTT. Residues: CASSGTSGNTGELFF.